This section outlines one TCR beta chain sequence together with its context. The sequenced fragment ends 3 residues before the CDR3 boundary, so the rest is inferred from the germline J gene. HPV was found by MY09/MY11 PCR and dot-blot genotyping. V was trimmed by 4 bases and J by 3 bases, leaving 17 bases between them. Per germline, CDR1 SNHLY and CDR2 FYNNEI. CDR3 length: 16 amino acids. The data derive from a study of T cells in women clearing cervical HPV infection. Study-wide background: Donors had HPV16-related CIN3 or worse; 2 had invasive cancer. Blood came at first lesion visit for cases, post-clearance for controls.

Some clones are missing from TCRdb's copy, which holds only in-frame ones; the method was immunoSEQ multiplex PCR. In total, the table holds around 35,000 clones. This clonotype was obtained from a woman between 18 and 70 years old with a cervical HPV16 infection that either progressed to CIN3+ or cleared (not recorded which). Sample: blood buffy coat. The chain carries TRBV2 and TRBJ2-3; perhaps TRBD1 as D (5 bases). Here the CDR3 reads CASSVTQVPITDTQYF. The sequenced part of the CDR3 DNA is TGTGCCAGCAGTGTTACACAGGTCCCTATTACAGATACG.